The present entry profiles one T cell receptor beta chain with its context. Its specificity is not known. The data derive from a study of T cell responses to AZD1222 COVID-19 vaccine. Study as a whole: Researchers grouped second doses given at about 4 or about 12 weeks into one pool. Findings and limits, study-wide: Possibly, clonal diversity was underestimated; donors were largely white British and included more females. Regions left unmutated in variants are reportedly the target of nearly half of spike-specific TCRs. Just a handful of people given AZD1222 tested seropositive at baseline.

Measured with immunoSEQ multiplex PCR; TCRdb has only the in-frame clones, and not every one. Of over 85,000 clones in the sample, 70% to 90% were seen once. Trimming shortened V by 2 bases and J by 4 bases, and 11 bases separated the two germline ends. The germline V gene encodes CDR1 SGHKS and CDR2 YYEKEE (reference sequence). This CDR3 has 14 residues. This chain joins TRBV5-5 and TRBJ2-3, with D possibly being TRBD1 (6 bases). Sequenced material: peripheral blood, taken on day 0 of AZD1222 vaccination. The receptor was derived from an adult in good health. As DNA, the CDR3 is TGTGCCAGCAGCTTACAGGGCCGCGCAGATACGCAGTATTTT. This sequence encodes CASSLQGRADTQYF.